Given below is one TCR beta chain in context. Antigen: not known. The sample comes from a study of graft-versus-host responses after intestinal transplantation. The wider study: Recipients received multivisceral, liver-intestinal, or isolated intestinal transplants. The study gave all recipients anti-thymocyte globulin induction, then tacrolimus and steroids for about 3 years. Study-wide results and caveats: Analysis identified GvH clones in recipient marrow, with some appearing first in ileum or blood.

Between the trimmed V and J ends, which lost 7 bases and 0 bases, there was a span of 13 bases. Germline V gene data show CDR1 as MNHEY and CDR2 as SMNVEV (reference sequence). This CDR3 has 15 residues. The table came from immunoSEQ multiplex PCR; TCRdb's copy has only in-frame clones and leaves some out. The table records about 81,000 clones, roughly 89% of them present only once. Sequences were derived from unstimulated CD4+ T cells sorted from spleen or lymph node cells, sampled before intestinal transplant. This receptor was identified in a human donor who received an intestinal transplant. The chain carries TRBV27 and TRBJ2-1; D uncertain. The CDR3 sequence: CASTDFPSSYNEQFF. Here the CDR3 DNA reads TGTGCCAGCACAGACTTTCCGAGCTCCTACAATGAGCAGTTCTTC.